This is a list of T cell receptor beta chains from one sample in a study of T cells in Graves' hyperthyroidism and ophthalmopathy. TCRdb re-called the multiplex PCR reads through MiXCR, storing one row per CDR3 protein. Of 500,000 to 600,000 distinct CDR3 sequences in the sample, 40% to 55% were seen once. The sequencing sample was made of peripheral blood or thyroid tissue (not recorded which). The receptors come from an adult woman with Graves' disease, either hyperthyroidism or ophthalmopathy (not recorded which). CDR3s include the opening cysteine and the closing phenylalanine or tryptophan.

v_call: TRBV5-1
cdr3_aa: CASSLAGTHNEQFF

v_call: TRBV12-3/TRBV12-4
cdr3_aa: CASSLNRWATNEKLFF

v_call: TRBV11-2
cdr3_aa: CASSPGTGLGKLFF

v_call: TRBV7-9
cdr3_aa: CASSLRDSDGYTF

v_call: TRBV5-1
cdr3_aa: CASSSQPTGHNSPLHF

v_call: TRBV20-1
cdr3_aa: CSARIGRGAGGPEYTGTQYF

v_call: TRBV7-2
cdr3_aa: CASSEGVSSYNSPLHF

v_call: TRBV3-1
cdr3_aa: CASSHTREAFF

v_call: TRBV20-1
cdr3_aa: CSARDISGQETQHF

v_call: TRBV2
cdr3_aa: CASSSYNTGELFFNGANVLTF

v_call: TRBV7-9
cdr3_aa: CASSHTRAGEEGEAFF

v_call: TRBV6-5
cdr3_aa: CASSPTLRGGELFF

v_call: TRBV10-2
cdr3_aa: CATGTGTNEKLFF

v_call: TRBV20-1
cdr3_aa: CSAQKAGRNEQFF

v_call: TRBV12-3/TRBV12-4
cdr3_aa: CASSFARPYSFSSYEQYF

v_call: TRBV7-9
cdr3_aa: CASSALTGTGGILGGELFF

v_call: TRBV15
cdr3_aa: CATSRDKGYLGEQYF

v_call: TRBV29-1
cdr3_aa: CSVEPASTQTQYF

v_call: TRBV3-1
cdr3_aa: CASSGAVSSYEQYF

v_call: TRBV29-1
cdr3_aa: CSVEDRGSYTF

v_call: TRBV10-3
cdr3_aa: CAISDSGSGRPYEQYF

v_call: TRBV13
cdr3_aa: CASNFRDSGGYEQYF

v_call: TRBV20-1
cdr3_aa: CSASGLAGTYEQYF

v_call: TRBV5-1
cdr3_aa: CASSWASRETQYF

v_call: TRBV28
cdr3_aa: CASITANTGELFF

v_call: TRBV9
cdr3_aa: CASSIQATNSPLHF

v_call: TRBV7-2
cdr3_aa: CASSSSDPNTEAFF

v_call: TRBV27
cdr3_aa: CASSLSWTVSYEQYF

v_call: TRBV7-2
cdr3_aa: CASSLGTGYGELFF

v_call: TRBV28
cdr3_aa: CASSRLAGVRETQYF

v_call: TRBV5-1
cdr3_aa: CASSCRDGSYEQYF

v_call: TRBV10-3
cdr3_aa: CAIGSILETQYF

v_call: TRBV27
cdr3_aa: CASSPWDAYEQYF

v_call: TRBV20-1
cdr3_aa: CSASGTARDQPQHF

v_call: TRBV7-2
cdr3_aa: CASSWTGTKNTGELFF

v_call: TRBV20-1
cdr3_aa: CSARGGGASNSPLHF

v_call: TRBV29-1
cdr3_aa: CSVGTSGGSPTYEQYF

v_call: TRBV19
cdr3_aa: CASSPNFYQPQHF

v_call: TRBV2
cdr3_aa: CASSEASPRPQHF

v_call: TRBV15
cdr3_aa: CATNWSGTGAGELFF

v_call: TRBV6-5
cdr3_aa: CASLGRTGPQHF

v_call: TRBV14
cdr3_aa: CASSHLQGPTGYTF